The clone carrying this T cell receptor (beta chain) was found a few times. The antigen remains unidentified. Some clones are missing from TCRdb's copy, which holds only in-frame ones; the method was immunoSEQ multiplex PCR. This table has about a million clones, around 76% appearing once. The data stem from a study of shared clonotypes between healthy human individuals. CD4+ cells yielded CD45RA+ naive and CD45RA-negative memory subsets. Germline V gene lookup returns CDR1 SQVTM and CDR2 ANQGSEA. This CDR3 has 14 amino acids. V was pared by 7 bases and J by 2 bases, with 14 bases between. Points from the study as a whole: Limited genetic and exposure-history diversity came from having few donors. Generation probability values for non-shared clonotypes were lower than those for clonotypes shared by all four donors.

This clonotype was obtained from a man aged 18 to 30 in good health. The chain links TRBV29-1 to TRBJ2-2, with D tentatively TRBD2 (5 bases). The sample taken for sequencing was memory CD4+ T cells sorted from blood. The subset is: CD45RA-negative fraction. The CDR3 is CSGRSGINTGELFF. For the CDR3, the DNA is TGCAGCGGCCGATCCGGGATCAACACCGGGGAGCTGTTTTTT.